The clone carrying this T cell receptor (beta chain) has a count of ten or more. Its antigen remains unknown. The sample belongs to a study of Ad26.COV2.S vaccination and SARS-CoV-2 variants. As for the study in general: Into the muscle, Ad26.COV2.S was dosed once or twice, 56 days apart. Study-level results: Vaccine recipients had higher spike-specific TCR breadth than placebo recipients.

The CDR3 contains 15 residues. Trimming cost V 1 base and J 5 bases; bases outside gene matches: 5. Germline V CDR1 and CDR2: LGHNA, YSLEER. The treatment: 15 to 20 received Ad26.COV2.S at low or high dose, single or two shots; about 5 received placebo; per-sample allocation not given. Samples analyzed were those drawn on day 63 after the first vaccine or placebo injection. Wuhan-strain spike was delivered by a replication-incompetent Ad26 vector. Using immunoSEQ multiplex PCR, the repertoire was profiled, and TCRdb retains in-frame clones only, with some absent. The sample includes approximately 400,000 clones, 83% of them seen just once.

This clonotype was sampled from a person aged 18-65 years who received the Ad26.COV2.S COVID-19 vaccine or a placebo. V gene TRBV4-3 combines with J gene TRBJ1-5; 7 nucleotides agree with TRBD1. Sequenced here: peripheral blood, sampled in a trial of Ad26.COV2.S vaccine versus placebo. The DNA of the CDR3 is TGCGCCAGCAGCCAAGTCGACAGGGACTATCAGCCCCAGCATTTT. It codes for CASSQVDRDYQPQHF.